These 21 T cell receptor beta chains were all obtained from the same sample, sequenced in a study of regulatory T cells in long-lasting Graves disease. Sample time point: persistent/refractory GD, antithyroid drugs over 5 years with positive TRAb. After RNA was extracted from PBMCs, the TCR library was made from it. Relying on iRepertoire HTBI primers and Arm-PCR of CDR3 regions, the team built TCR beta libraries. TCRdb redid the calling of the multiplex PCR reads with MiXCR, one entry per CDR3 protein. The data show 300,000 to 400,000 distinct CDR3 sequences, 20% seen once. Material: peripheral blood mononuclear cells (PBMCs), obtained when the disease was refractory, from a patient treated with antithyroid drugs. The receptor set was obtained from a female donor with Graves disease.

This clonotype was counted at least ten times. The chain recombines TRBV12-3 or TRBV12-4 with TRBJ2-2; D is possibly TRBD1 (6 bases). The CDR3 is 14 residues long. The ends were cut back, 3 bases at V and 6 bases at J, with 11 bases in the middle. Here the CDR3 DNA reads TGTGCCAGCAGTTTCGCTGGGACATCCGGGGAGCTGTTTTTT. This sequence encodes CASSFAGTSGELFF.

Remarks on this clonotype: Since a much larger clone is just one base distant, this may be a read error. This chain uses TRBV6-2 or TRBV6-3 with TRBJ2-7; D might be TRBD2 (7 bases). This CDR3 has 15 residues. V was pared by 2 bases and J by 3 bases, with 14 bases between. Germline loops: CDR1 MNHEY, CDR2 SVGEGT. The CDR3 DNA follows: TGTGCCAGCAGTTACAGGGACGGGGGGCTCTACGAGCAGTACTTC. Its protein product is CASSYRDGGLYEQYF.

This clonotype has a count of ten or more. The chain uses TRBV7-2 and TRBJ2-4; no definite D call. V dropped 5 bases and J dropped 7 bases, with 12 bases sitting between them. From germline, CDR1 is SGHTA and CDR2 FQGNSA. This CDR3 comprises 13 residues. The CDR3 DNA reads TGTGCCAGCAGCCCCGGTCCGGTTAACATTCAGTACTTC. The encoded protein is CASSPGPVNIQYF.

This clonotype was counted many times. The chain joins TRBV28 to TRBJ2-7, with 7 nucleotides matching TRBD1. The CDR3 loop spans 13 amino acids. Losses at the gene ends were 5 bases for V and 1 base for J; bases not matched to a gene: 2. Per germline, CDR1 MDHEN and CDR2 SYDVKM. CDR3 region: CASSKTGSYEQYF. The CDR3 DNA is TGTGCCAGCAGTAAGACAGGGTCCTACGAGCAGTACTTC.

This clonotype was counted only a few times. V gene TRBV29-1 combines with J gene TRBJ1-2; D unresolved. Germline V lookup: CDR1 SQVTM, CDR2 ANQGSEA. The CDR3 covers 9 residues. V gave up 8 bases and J gave up 8 bases, with 9 bases separating them. DNA of the CDR3: TGCAGCTATAGAGGGGGCTACACCTTC. As protein: CSYRGGYTF. The whole variable domain, filled in from reference TRBV29-1 and TRBJ1-2, reads SAVISQKPSRDICQRGTSLTIQCQVDSQVTMMFWYRQQPGQSLTLIATANQGSEATYESGFVIDKFPISRPNLTFSTLTVSNMSPEDSSIYLCSYRGGYTFGSGTRLTVV.

This clonotype was seen repeatedly, ten times or more. V is TRBV27 and J is TRBJ1-4, with TRBD1 as a possible D gene (5 bases). The length of the CDR3 is 14 residues. The germline CDR1 and CDR2 sequences are MNHEY and SMNVEV (reference sequence). Trimming removed 3 bases at V and 7 bases at J, with 12 bases between. The CDR3 DNA is TGTGCCAGCAGTTTCGGGGGAACGGGTGAAAAACTGTTTTTT. Encoded protein: CASSFGGTGEKLFF. The full variable domain, in which reference TRBV27 and TRBJ1-4 provide the parts outside the CDR3, is EAQVTQNPRYLITVTGKKLTVTCSQNMNHEYMSWYRQDPGLGLRQIYYSMNVEVTDKGDVPEGYKVSRKEKRNFPLILESPSPNQTSLYFCASSFGGTGEKLFFGSGTQLSVL.

This clonotype was seen once. A clone one base away is much larger, so this may be a read error. The rearrangement joins TRBV12-3 or TRBV12-4 to TRBJ2-7; D may match TRBD1 or TRBD2 (7 bases each). V lost 5 bases and J 9 bases, leaving 20 bases between the germline ends. The CDR3 loop spans 14 amino acids. DNA of the CDR3: TGTGCCAGCAGTCTCCAGGGGGGGCTGAGGGGGCAGTACTTC. This gives the protein CASSLQGGLRGQYF.

The V call is TRBV20-1, the J call TRBJ2-7; 10 bases align to TRBD1. The CDR3 has 11 amino acids. Losses at the gene ends were 6 bases for V and 9 bases for J; bases not matched to a gene: 5. CDR1 DFQATT and CDR2 SNEGSKA come from the germline V gene (reference sequence). CDR3 DNA sequence: TGCAGTGCAAGGACAGGGGGAGGGCAGTACTTC. Its translation: CSARTGGGQYF.

The J gene is TRBJ2-7, the V gene TRBV12-3 or TRBV12-4, with D maybe TRBD1 (5 bases). The CDR3 totals 13 residues. Trimming cost V 7 bases and J 2 bases, with 12 bases left between them. The DNA for the CDR3 is TGTGCCAGCACCTGGGAAGGGGCCTACGAGCAGTACTTC. This codes for CASTWEGAYEQYF.

The chain joins TRBV6-2 or TRBV6-3 to TRBJ1-1; D may be TRBD1 (6 bases). The V end lost 2 bases, the J end lost 4 bases, and 8 bases lay between the germline ends. This CDR3 comprises 13 residues. The germline V gene encodes CDR1 MNHEY and CDR2 SVGEGT. This CDR3 reads CASSYTRGTEAFF. CDR3 nucleotide sequence: TGTGCCAGCAGTTACACCAGGGGCACTGAAGCTTTCTTT.

This clonotype showed up many times. The chain uses TRBV12-3 or TRBV12-4 and TRBJ1-4, with a tentative D call TRBD1 (6 bases). Trimming cost V 5 bases and J 2 bases, with 18 bases left between them. The CDR3 loop spans 17 amino acids. The CDR3 protein is CASSTFLGQGTNEKLFF. DNA of the CDR3: TGTGCCAGCAGTACCTTCCTGGGGCAGGGGACTAATGAAAAACTGTTTTTT.

Ten or more counts support this clonotype. This chain connects TRBV28 to TRBJ2-7; D possibly corresponds to TRBD1 (6 bases). CDR3 size: 17 residues. Germline CDR1 reads MDHEN; CDR2 reads SYDVKM. V gave up 1 base and J gave up 3 bases, with 19 bases separating them. Here the CDR3 reads CASSLYEVGQTDYEQYF. The CDR3 DNA is TGTGCCAGCAGTTTATATGAGGTAGGACAGACAGACTACGAGCAGTACTTC.

This clonotype was seen more than once but under ten times. The chain employs TRBV6-2 or TRBV6-3 and TRBJ1-2, with no clear D. This CDR3 is built from 15 residues. The germline CDR1 and CDR2 sequences are MNHEY and SVGEGT. Trimming pared 5 bases from V and 7 bases from J, leaving 20 bases between. CDR3 nucleotide sequence: TGTGCCAGCAGTGAGATCTCAAGGAGCCACGCTGGCTACACCTTC. Its protein is CASSEISRSHAGYTF.

This sequence joins TRBV5-1 and TRBJ2-7, with D tentatively TRBD1 (6 bases). The ends were cut back, 0 bases at V and 2 bases at J, with 12 bases in the middle. Germline values: CDR1 SGHRS, CDR2 YFSETQ. The CDR3 consists of 15 residues. DNA of the CDR3: TGCGCCAGCAGCTTGGAGGGGGATCCCACCTACGAGCAGTACTTC. Translation gives CASSLEGDPTYEQYF.

This clonotype was observed a few times. V and J are TRBV19 and TRBJ1-2; D is unresolved. V lost 7 bases to trimming and J lost 4 bases, with 10 bases between them. The CDR3 is 12 amino acids. The germline gives CDR1 LNHDA, CDR2 SQIVND (reference sequence). The DNA for the CDR3 is TGTGCCAGTAAGATGCCGGGCTATGGCTACACCTTC. Its translation: CASKMPGYGYTF.

Ten or more counts support this clonotype. The chain employs TRBV7-6 and TRBJ2-5; D remains ambiguous. Trimming cost V 5 bases and J 5 bases, with 12 bases left between them. The germline V gene encodes CDR1 SGHVS and CDR2 FNYEAQ. This CDR3 comprises 13 residues. The CDR3, as DNA: TGTGCCAGCAGCCCACTATCCGGGGAGACCCAGTACTTC. Protein: CASSPLSGETQYF.

J is TRBJ2-1 and V is TRBV7-2; 9 bases map to TRBD2. CDR3 length: 13 amino acids. Germline lookup yields CDR1 SGHTA and CDR2 FQGNSA. The V gene end was trimmed by 0 bases and the J gene end by 15 bases; junction bases not matched to a gene: 6. The CDR3 bases are TGTGCCAGCAGCTTAGCAGGCAGCGGGGGGCGGTTCTTC. It specifies CASSLAGSGGRFF.

Many counts were recorded for this clonotype. The J gene is TRBJ2-5, the V gene TRBV9, with a weak D call TRBD1 (5 bases). V lost 2 bases and J 5 bases, leaving 19 bases between the germline ends. The germline CDR1 and CDR2 sequences are SGDLS and YYNGEE. This CDR3 is 16 amino acids long. The CDR3 nucleotides read TGTGCCAGCAGCGTCAATCCTCAGGGTATCGCGGAGACCCAGTACTTC. Amino acid sequence: CASSVNPQGIAETQYF.

The table lists this clonotype with a few counts. The V gene is TRBV27, the J gene TRBJ1-4; a possible D gene is TRBD1 (6 bases). The CDR3 consists of 17 residues. Looked up from germline, CDR1 is MNHEY and CDR2 is SMNVEV (reference sequence). Trimming stripped 6 bases from V and 11 bases from J, with 28 bases between. The CDR3 DNA reads as TGTGCCAGCAGGGCAGGTCCAGGGGTTGGGGACCTAGGCAAACTGTTTTTT. Its translation is CASRAGPGVGDLGKLFF. Complete variable domain (other parts from reference TRBV27 and TRBJ1-4): EAQVTQNPRYLITVTGKKLTVTCSQNMNHEYMSWYRQDPGLGLRQIYYSMNVEVTDKGDVPEGYKVSRKEKRNFPLILESPSPNQTSLYFCASRAGPGVGDLGKLFFGSGTQLSVL.

The rearrangement links TRBV4-1 to TRBJ2-1; 7 bases are shared with TRBD2. With V trimmed by 1 base and J by 8 bases, 14 bases remained unmatched. The V gene's germline CDR1 is MGHRA and CDR2 YSYEKL. The CDR3 runs to 17 residues. DNA for the CDR3: TGCGCCAGCAGCCAAGCTACAGAAGGACTAGTTGTCTATGAGCAGTTCTTC. Its translation: CASSQATEGLVVYEQFF.

Worth noting for this clonotype: This may be a read error, as it is one base from a much larger clone. V and J are TRBV7-3 and TRBJ1-1; D remains ambiguous. There are 15 residues in the CDR3. CDR1 and CDR2 from the germline V gene are SGHTA and FQGTGA. The V end was cut by 0 bases, the J end by 3 bases, with 11 bases between. The CDR3 loop is CASSLTGRSDTEAFF. The CDR3 DNA sequence: TGTGCCAGCAGCTTAACAGGCAGGTCGGACACTGAAGCTTTCTTT.